This T cell receptor beta chain is drawn from a study of OX40 agonist ivuxolimab in advanced cancers. Study-level information: Allowance was made for prior anti-PD-1, anti-PD-L1 or anti-CTLA-4 therapy, and approximately 40% had some.

For this clone: The target antigen is unknown.

Germline values: CDR1 SNHLY, CDR2 FYNNEI. With V trimmed by 10 bases and J by 2 bases, 6 bases remained unmatched. The CDR3 consists of 13 residues. Points from the study as a whole: More expanded clones were found, on average, in CD8+ than in CD4+ T cells.

Sequencing used immunoSEQ multiplex PCR; TCRdb keeps in-frame clones, though not all of them. This table has roughly 70,000 clones, 75% to 90% appearing once. The material sequenced was CD4+ or CD8+ T cells sorted from blood, taken in a trial of the OX40 agonist ivuxolimab. The chain links TRBV2 to TRBJ1-1, with 8 nucleotides matching TRBD1. The clonotype was recovered from an adult with an advanced solid tumor such as melanoma, head and neck, liver or kidney cancer. The CDR3 DNA reads as TGTGCCACCCAGGGGGCCGGCAACACTGAAGCTTTCTTT. Protein sequence: CATQGAGNTEAFF.